The 6 T cell receptor beta chains below come from one sample, sequenced in a study of technical replicates of blood from a handful of donors (dated by TCRdb to about 2017). Libraries were made using the immunoSEQ multiplex PCR assay. As stored in TCRdb, this immuneACCESS dataset retains in-frame rearrangements with V and J assigned. A fraction of the clones does not appear; measured against another copy, unresolved V genes explain less than half of the discrepancy, and the remainder lacks a known reason. For this sample there are tens of thousands of clones; 85% to 95% appear just once. The ten most abundant clones make up roughly 0.25% of the sample. Sample: T cells isolated from PBMCs. The receptors here all came from a human donor in good health.

This rearrangement joins TRBV2 to TRBJ2-3; 11 bases agree with TRBD2. This CDR3 region has 17 residues. Germline V CDR1 and CDR2: SNHLY, FYNNEI. V shed 5 bases and J 2 bases; nucleotides not matched to a gene: 9. The CDR3 DNA follows: TGTGCCAGCAGTCCCCCGGGACTAGCGGCCCACACAGATACGCAGTATTTT. It translates to CASSPPGLAAHTDTQYF.

The chain has TRBV7-2 and TRBJ1-2, with a tentative D call TRBD1 (6 bases). The CDR3 extends over 14 amino acids. The V and J ends lost 5 bases and 1 base respectively, with 11 bases between them. Germline CDR1 reads SGHTA; CDR2 reads FQGNSA. The CDR3 coding sequence is TGTGCCAGCAGCCCCGGACAGCTTAACTATGGCTACACCTTC. Its translation: CASSPGQLNYGYTF.

The J gene is TRBJ2-5, the V gene TRBV5-1, with a weak D call TRBD1 (6 bases). The CDR3 consists of 15 residues. CDR1 and CDR2 (germline): SGHRS, YFSETQ. V lost 4 bases, J lost 2 bases, and 15 bases lay in between. The CDR3 bases are TGCGCCAGCAGCCAAACCCGGGACACACAAGAGACCCAGTACTTC. It specifies CASSQTRDTQETQYF.

This rearrangement joins TRBV30 to TRBJ1-1, with D tentatively TRBD1 (6 bases). The CDR3 spans 15 residues. CDR1 and CDR2 (germline): GTSNPN, SVGIG (reference sequence). Trimming cost V 2 bases and J 3 bases, with 16 bases left between them. This chain's CDR3 is CAWSPRGGDDTEAFF. DNA for the CDR3: TGTGCCTGGAGTCCCCGGGGGGGCGACGACACTGAAGCTTTCTTT.

This rearrangement joins TRBV10-3 to TRBJ2-2; 13 nucleotides line up with TRBD2. The CDR3 length is 16 residues. Per germline, CDR1 ENHRY and CDR2 SYGVKD. The ends lost 2 bases at V and 6 bases at J; junction bases unmatched: 3. The CDR3 DNA follows: TGTGCCATCAGTGAGACGGGACTAGCGGGGTCCGGGGAGCTGTTTTTT. This encodes CAISETGLAGSGELFF.

The chain employs TRBV9 and TRBJ1-3, with D possibly matching TRBD1 (5 bases). The CDR3 spans 17 residues. V gave up 4 bases and J gave up 2 bases, with 19 bases separating them. Germline V gene sequence: CDR1 SGDLS, CDR2 YYNGEE. The DNA for the CDR3 is TGTGCCAGCAGCCCGATCCGGGGGAAAGTAGCTGGAAACACCATATATTTT. Residues: CASSPIRGKVAGNTIYF.